This TCR beta chain was observed in a study of vaccination and CD4 T cells after COVID-19. The CDR3 consists of 17 residues. Germline CDR1 and CDR2: MNHEY and SMNVEV (reference sequence). The V segment lost 2 bases and the J segment 2 bases; nucleotides outside the gene matches: 5. Specified time point: late sampling 161 to 241 days after vaccination in a few convalescent patients. The treatment here: approximately nine-day PBMC culture with coronavirus spike peptide pools or control peptides (ViraFEST assay). Comments on this clonotype: Its target is unknown.

With the Oncomine TCR Beta short-read assay, DNA from cultured CD4+ T cells was sequenced. TCRdb re-derived calls from the PCR reads in MiXCR, one entry per CDR3 protein. The table lists over 20,000 distinct CDR3 sequences, around 33% of them singletons. Sequenced here: CD4+ T cells from blood, cultured in vitro, sampled about 7 months after SARS-CoV-2 vaccination. This receptor was identified in a human donor who had recovered from COVID-19. This chain uses TRBV27 with TRBJ2-7; 14 bases are a match to TRBD2. The chain's CDR3 is CASSLSGTSGRAYEQYF. In DNA form, the CDR3 reads TGTGCCAGCAGTTTAAGCGGGACTAGCGGGAGAGCCTACGAGCAGTACTTC.